These T cell receptor beta chains were read from a single sample in a study of graft-versus-host responses after intestinal transplantation. Clones were read by immunoSEQ multiplex PCR, and TCRdb kept only the in-frame ones, dropping some. Of approximately 130,000 clones in the sample, around nine tenths were seen once. These TCRs are of unknown antigen specificity. Source: unstimulated CD4+ T cells sorted from spleen or lymph node cells, taken before intestinal transplant. The receptors shown here come from a human donor who received an intestinal transplant. Both conserved end residues are part of each CDR3. Each record gives: J gene, clone size, D gene, V gene, CDR3 protein, CDR3 DNA. D genes are given only for firm matches. Expanded clones are given a class, and other clones once, few, many or no size at all.

>TRBJ2-5|-|-|TRBV6-5
CASSYGETQYF
TGTGCCAGCAGTTACGGGGAGACCCAGTACTTC
>TRBJ1-1|-|-|TRBV19
CASSLRAGGRHMNTEAFF
TGTGCCAGTAGTCTCCGGGCGGGGGGACGACATATGAACACTGAAGCTTTCTTT
>TRBJ1-1|-|-|TRBV19
CASSNPGTLNTEAFF
TGTGCCAGTAGCAACCCCGGGACGCTGAACACTGAAGCTTTCTTT
>TRBJ2-7|-|-|TRBV10-2
CASRGRGTNEQYF
TGCGCCAGCAGGGGGCGGGGAACGAACGAGCAGTACTTC
>TRBJ1-2|-|-|TRBV7-9
CASSLEANYGYTF
TGTGCCAGCAGCCTTGAGGCGAACTATGGCTACACCTTC
>TRBJ2-2|-|-|TRBV6-1
CASSEILEGELFF
TGTGCCAGCAGTGAAATCCTGGAGGGGGAGCTGTTTTTT
>TRBJ1-6|-|-|TRBV5-1
CASSQGSSMAYNSPLHF
TGCGCCAGCAGCCAAGGCAGTTCCATGGCCTATAATTCACCCCTCCACTTT
>TRBJ2-5|-|-|TRBV29-1
CSVVTVKETQYF
TGCAGCGTTGTAACAGTTAAAGAGACCCAGTACTTC
>TRBJ1-3|-|-|TRBV7-9
CASQPALSGNTIYF
TGTGCCAGCCAGCCGGCGCTCTCTGGAAACACCATATATTTT
>TRBJ2-7|-|-|TRBV19
CASSLIAGSLAYEQYF
TGTGCCAGTAGTTTGATTGCCGGGTCTTTAGCCTACGAGCAGTACTTC
>TRBJ1-3|-|-|TRBV4-1
CASSYAGNTIYF
TGCGCCAGCAGCTACGCTGGAAACACCATATATTTT
>TRBJ2-5|-|TRBD1|TRBV5-1
CASSSERGPTYGTQYF
TGCGCCAGCAGCTCCGAGAGGGGGCCCACGTATGGGACCCAGTACTTC
>TRBJ1-2|-|-|TRBV5-1
CASSTGATQDYGYTF
TGCGCCAGCAGCACAGGTGCCACGCAAGACTATGGCTACACCTTC
>TRBJ2-3|-|-|TRBV7-2
CASSLVTSTDTQYF
TGTGCCAGCAGCTTAGTTACTAGCACAGATACGCAGTATTTT
>TRBJ1-4|once|-|TRBV5-4
CASSLQGEKLFF
TGTGCCAGCAGCTTGCAGGGTGAAAAACTGTTTTTT
>TRBJ1-1|-|-|TRBV5-1
CASSLRNTEAFF
TGCGCCAGCAGCCTGAGGAACACTGAAGCTTTCTTT
>TRBJ2-5|-|TRBD1|TRBV6-1
CASSERTGRTIQETQYF
TGTGCCAGCAGTGAAAGGACAGGTCGGACCATCCAAGAGACCCAGTACTTC
>TRBJ1-1|-|-|TRBV10-3
CAIMAGGGGEAFF
TGTGCCATCATGGCGGGCGGTGGGGGTGAAGCTTTCTTT
>TRBJ1-3|-|-|TRBV30
CAWSVPGLPGNTIYF
TGTGCCTGGAGTGTACCGGGTCTCCCTGGAAACACCATATATTTT
>TRBJ2-7|-|TRBD2|TRBV14
CASSGTSGGRPYEQYF
TGTGCCAGCTCCGGGACTAGCGGGGGGCGACCCTACGAGCAGTACTTC
>TRBJ2-7|-|-|TRBV27
CASSFSRVLSSYEQYF
TGTGCCAGCAGTTTCAGCCGAGTTTTATCCTCCTACGAGCAGTACTTC
>TRBJ1-2|-|-|TRBV5-4
CASSLGGQAYGYTF
TGTGCCAGCAGCTTGGGGGGCCAGGCCTATGGCTACACCTTC
>TRBJ2-6|-|-|TRBV19
CASRGAWANVLTF
TGTGCCAGTAGGGGGGCCTGGGCCAACGTCCTGACTTTC
>TRBJ1-2|-|-|TRBV19
CASSAPAQANYGYTF
TGTGCCAGTAGCGCCCCAGCGCAAGCTAACTATGGCTACACCTTC
>TRBJ2-1|-|TRBD2|TRBV2
CASGRTSGNHNEQFF
TGTGCCAGCGGCAGGACTAGCGGGAATCACAATGAGCAGTTCTTC
>TRBJ2-7|once|-|TRBV10-3
CAISAHYEQYF
TGTGCCATCAGTGCGCATTACGAGCAGTACTTC
>TRBJ1-1|-|-|TRBV18
CASSPNQISGDWANTEAFF
TGTGCCAGCTCACCGAACCAGATTTCAGGAGACTGGGCGAACACTGAAGCTTTCTTT
>TRBJ1-2|-|TRBD1|TRBV5-1
CASSWGQGANYGYTF
TGCGCCAGCAGCTGGGGACAGGGAGCTAACTATGGCTACACCTTC
>TRBJ2-7|-|-|TRBV5-1
CASSLGQQSSYEQYF
TGCGCCAGCAGCTTGGGACAGCAAAGCTCCTACGAGCAGTACTTC
>TRBJ1-5|-|-|TRBV7-8
CASSPGPGIGQPQHF
TGTGCCAGCAGCCCGGGGCCAGGGATCGGACAGCCCCAGCATTTT
>TRBJ2-1|-|-|TRBV6-5
CASSYRQTSEQFF
TGTGCCAGCAGTTATCGGCAGACAAGTGAGCAGTTCTTC